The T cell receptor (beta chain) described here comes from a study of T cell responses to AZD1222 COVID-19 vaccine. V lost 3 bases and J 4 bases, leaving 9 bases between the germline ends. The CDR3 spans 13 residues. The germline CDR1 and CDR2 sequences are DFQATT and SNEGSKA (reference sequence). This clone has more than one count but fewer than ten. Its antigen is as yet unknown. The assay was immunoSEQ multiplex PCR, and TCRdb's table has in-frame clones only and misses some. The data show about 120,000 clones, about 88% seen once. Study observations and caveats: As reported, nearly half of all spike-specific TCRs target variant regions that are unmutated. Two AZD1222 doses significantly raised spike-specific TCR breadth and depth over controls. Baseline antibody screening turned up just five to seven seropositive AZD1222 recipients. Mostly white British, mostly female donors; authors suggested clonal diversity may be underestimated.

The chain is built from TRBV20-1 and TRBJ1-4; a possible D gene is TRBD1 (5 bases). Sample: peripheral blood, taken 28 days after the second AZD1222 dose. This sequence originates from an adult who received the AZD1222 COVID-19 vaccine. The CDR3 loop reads CSASQDNNEKLFF. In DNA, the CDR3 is TGCAGTGCTAGTCAGGACAATAATGAAAAACTGTTTTTT.